The clone carrying this T cell receptor (beta chain) has ten or more counts. Each CDR3 protein gets one entry after TCRdb re-called the RT-PCR reads with MiXCR. The repertoire holds hundreds of thousands of distinct CDR3 sequences, with approximately 15% as singletons. The sequenced sample was memory CD4+ T cells from blood. This receptor was identified in a female donor in good health, serving as a healthy control.

The CDR3 reads CSARERQDHYGYTF. The CDR3 DNA follows: TGCAGTGCTAGAGAGAGACAGGATCACTATGGCTACACCTTC. J is TRBJ1-2 and V is TRBV20-1; D is perhaps TRBD1 (6 bases). Trimming pared 0 bases from V and 3 bases from J, leaving 11 bases between. From germline, CDR1 is DFQATT and CDR2 SNEGSKA (reference sequence). This CDR3 is built from 14 residues.